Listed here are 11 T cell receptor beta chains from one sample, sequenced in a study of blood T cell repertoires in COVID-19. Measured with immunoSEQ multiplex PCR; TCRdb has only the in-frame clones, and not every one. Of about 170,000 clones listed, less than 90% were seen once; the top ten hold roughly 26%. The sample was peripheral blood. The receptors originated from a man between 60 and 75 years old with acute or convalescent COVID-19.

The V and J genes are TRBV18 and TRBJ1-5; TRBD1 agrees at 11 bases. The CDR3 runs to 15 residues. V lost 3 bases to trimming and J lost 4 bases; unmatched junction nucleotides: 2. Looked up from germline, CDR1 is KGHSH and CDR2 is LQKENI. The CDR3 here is CASSPGTGGNQPQHF. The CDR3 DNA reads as TGTGCCAGCTCACCCGGGACAGGGGGAAATCAGCCCCAGCATTTT.

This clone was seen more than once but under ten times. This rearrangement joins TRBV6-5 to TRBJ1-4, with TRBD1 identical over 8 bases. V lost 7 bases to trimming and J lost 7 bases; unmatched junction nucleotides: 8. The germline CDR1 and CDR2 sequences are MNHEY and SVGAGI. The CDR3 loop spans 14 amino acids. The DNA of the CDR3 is TGTGCCAGCATCTCCAGGGGGCAGGGTGAAAAACTGTTTTTT. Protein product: CASISRGQGEKLFF.

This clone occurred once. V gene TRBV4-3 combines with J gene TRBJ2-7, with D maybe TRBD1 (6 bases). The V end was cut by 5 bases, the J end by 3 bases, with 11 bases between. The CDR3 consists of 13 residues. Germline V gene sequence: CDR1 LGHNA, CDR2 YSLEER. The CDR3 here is CASSIGRGYEQYF. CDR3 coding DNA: TGCGCCAGCAGCATAGGCAGGGGCTACGAGCAGTACTTC.

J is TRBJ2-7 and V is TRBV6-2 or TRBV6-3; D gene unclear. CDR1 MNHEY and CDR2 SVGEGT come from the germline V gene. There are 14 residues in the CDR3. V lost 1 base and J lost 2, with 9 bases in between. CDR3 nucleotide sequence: TGTGCCAGCAGTTACTTCAGGTCGGCCTACGAGCAGTACTTC. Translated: CASSYFRSAYEQYF.

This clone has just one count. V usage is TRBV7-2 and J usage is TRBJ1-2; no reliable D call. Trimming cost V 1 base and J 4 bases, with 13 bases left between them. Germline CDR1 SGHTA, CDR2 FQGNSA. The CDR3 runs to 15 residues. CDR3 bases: TGTGCCAGCAGCTTAGAGTTGCGGCAGCCCTATGGCTACACCTTC. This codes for CASSLELRQPYGYTF. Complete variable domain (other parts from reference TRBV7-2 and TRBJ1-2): GAGVSQSPSNKVTEKGKDVELRCDPISGHTALYWYRQSLGQGLEFLIYFQGNSAPDKSGLPSDRFSAERTGGSVSTLTIQRTQQEDSAVYLCASSLELRQPYGYTFGSGTRLTVV.

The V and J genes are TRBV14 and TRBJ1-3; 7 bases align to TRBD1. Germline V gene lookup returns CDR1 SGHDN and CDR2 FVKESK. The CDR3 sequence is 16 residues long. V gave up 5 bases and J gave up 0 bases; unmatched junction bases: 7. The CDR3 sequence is CASSVPGQRSGNTIYF. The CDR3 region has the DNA TGTGCCAGCAGCGTGCCGGGACAGCGCTCTGGAAACACCATATATTTT.

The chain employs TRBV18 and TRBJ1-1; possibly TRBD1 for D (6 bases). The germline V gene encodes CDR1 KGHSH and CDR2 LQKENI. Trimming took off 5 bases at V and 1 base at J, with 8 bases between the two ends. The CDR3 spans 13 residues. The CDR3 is CASSWGQNTEAFF. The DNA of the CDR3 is TGTGCCAGCTCATGGGGACAGAACACTGAAGCTTTCTTT.

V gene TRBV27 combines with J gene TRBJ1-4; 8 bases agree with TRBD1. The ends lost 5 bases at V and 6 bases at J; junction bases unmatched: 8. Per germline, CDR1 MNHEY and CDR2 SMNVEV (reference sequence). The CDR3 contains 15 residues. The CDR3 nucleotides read TGTGCCAGCAGTCCACCGGGACAGGCCCATGAAAAACTGTTTTTT. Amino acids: CASSPPGQAHEKLFF.

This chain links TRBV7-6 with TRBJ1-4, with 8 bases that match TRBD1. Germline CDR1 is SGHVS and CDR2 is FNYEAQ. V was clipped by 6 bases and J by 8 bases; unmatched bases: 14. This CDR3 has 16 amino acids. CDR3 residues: CASSPAPGGWKEKLFF. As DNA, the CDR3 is TGTGCCAGCAGTCCTGCGCCAGGGGGCTGGAAAGAAAAACTGTTTTTT.

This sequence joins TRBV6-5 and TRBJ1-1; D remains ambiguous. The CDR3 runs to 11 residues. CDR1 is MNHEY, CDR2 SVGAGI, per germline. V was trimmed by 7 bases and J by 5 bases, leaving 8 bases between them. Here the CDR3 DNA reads TGTGCCAGCATCCATTTGACTGAAGCTTTCTTT. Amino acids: CASIHLTEAFF.

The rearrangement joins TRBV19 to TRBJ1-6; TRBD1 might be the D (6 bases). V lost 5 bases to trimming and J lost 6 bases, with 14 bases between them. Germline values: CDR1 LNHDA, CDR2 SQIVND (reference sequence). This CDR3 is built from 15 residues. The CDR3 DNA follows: TGTGCCAGTAGTCGTGCAATGGGGGCTAATTCACCCCTCCACTTT. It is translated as CASSRAMGANSPLHF.